This is a list of T cell receptor beta chains from one sample in a study of T cell responses to AZD1222 COVID-19 vaccine. The assay was immunoSEQ multiplex PCR, and TCRdb's table has in-frame clones only and misses some. This repertoire shows around 150,000 clones, under 95% found once; its top ten account for just under 2%. This sample comprised peripheral blood, obtained 28 days after the second AZD1222 dose. Receptors originate from an adult who received the AZD1222 COVID-19 vaccine. CDR3s include the opening cysteine and the closing phenylalanine or tryptophan. A D gene is named only where the DNA matches it firmly. The size field is filled for only some rows; it gives once, few, many or a size class.

v_gene: TRBV27; abundance: .; d_gene: TRBD2; j_gene: TRBJ2-1; CDR3nt: TGTGCCAGCAGTCCCCGGGCTACCAATTCCGGGGGGGATGAGCAGTTCTTC; CDR3aa: CASSPRATNSGGDEQFF
v_gene: TRBV12-3/TRBV12-4; abundance: .; d_gene: .; j_gene: TRBJ1-4; CDR3nt: TGTGCCAGCAGGTCCGGAGAAAAACTGTTTTTT; CDR3aa: CASRSGEKLFF
v_gene: TRBV7-9; abundance: .; d_gene: .; j_gene: TRBJ2-7; CDR3nt: TGTGCCAGCAGCTTAGATTCCGGGACAACCCACGAGCAGTACTTC; CDR3aa: CASSLDSGTTHEQYF
v_gene: TRBV30; abundance: .; d_gene: TRBD2; j_gene: TRBJ2-5; CDR3nt: TGTGCCTGGAACTCAGCGGGGGCGGAAGAGACCCAGTACTTC; CDR3aa: CAWNSAGAEETQYF
v_gene: TRBV7-3; abundance: .; d_gene: .; j_gene: TRBJ1-2; CDR3nt: TGTGCCAGCAGCTTAGGACAGAACTATGGCTACACCTTC; CDR3aa: CASSLGQNYGYTF
v_gene: TRBV6-5; abundance: .; d_gene: .; j_gene: TRBJ1-5; CDR3nt: TGTGCCAGCCTTCGGGTTGCGCCCCAGCGTTTT; CDR3aa: CASLRVAPQRF
v_gene: TRBV29-1; abundance: .; d_gene: .; j_gene: TRBJ2-5; CDR3nt: TGCAGCGTTGGGAAGGGGGCAACCGGGGGAGAGACCCAGTACTTC; CDR3aa: CSVGKGATGGETQYF
v_gene: TRBV7-3; abundance: .; d_gene: .; j_gene: TRBJ1-2; CDR3nt: TGTGCCAGCAGCCCGGGACAAGGCCTAGGATATGGCTACACCTTC; CDR3aa: CASSPGQGLGYGYTF
v_gene: TRBV6-5; abundance: few; d_gene: .; j_gene: TRBJ2-2; CDR3nt: TGTGCCAGCAGCCCCGATGGGAGCTGGACCGGGGAGCTGTTTTTT; CDR3aa: CASSPDGSWTGELFF
v_gene: TRBV11-2; abundance: .; d_gene: .; j_gene: TRBJ2-7; CDR3nt: TGTGCCAGCAGCGCACCGAGGGGGTCCCACGAGCAGTACTTC; CDR3aa: CASSAPRGSHEQYF
v_gene: TRBV6-5; abundance: .; d_gene: .; j_gene: TRBJ1-1; CDR3nt: TGTGCCAGCAGCCTAAGAGGGAACACTGAAGCTTTCTTT; CDR3aa: CASSLRGNTEAFF
v_gene: TRBV21-1; abundance: .; d_gene: .; j_gene: TRBJ2-7; CDR3nt: TGTGCCAGTCCGCATCCTAGGGGGGGACGGAGCTCCTACGAGCAGTACTTC; CDR3aa: CASPHPRGGRSSYEQYF
v_gene: TRBV6-5; abundance: .; d_gene: TRBD1; j_gene: TRBJ2-1; CDR3nt: TGTGCCAGCAAGACAGGGGTCAATGAGCAGTTCTTC; CDR3aa: CASKTGVNEQFF
v_gene: TRBV4-1; abundance: .; d_gene: TRBD1; j_gene: TRBJ1-5; CDR3nt: TGCGCCAGCGGACAGGGGTATGAGCCCCAGCATTTT; CDR3aa: CASGQGYEPQHF
v_gene: TRBV9; abundance: .; d_gene: TRBD1; j_gene: TRBJ1-6; CDR3nt: TGTGCCAGCAGCGCTGATCCCGGGACAGGGAATTCACCCCTCCACTTT; CDR3aa: CASSADPGTGNSPLHF
v_gene: TRBV20-1; abundance: .; d_gene: .; j_gene: TRBJ1-5; CDR3nt: TGCAGTGCTAGTGGGCAGGTGAAAGGAAATCAGCCCCAGCATTTT; CDR3aa: CSASGQVKGNQPQHF
v_gene: TRBV11-3; abundance: .; d_gene: .; j_gene: TRBJ2-5; CDR3nt: TGTGCCAGCAGCTTATCCCCGGCACGGGGCGAGACCCAGTACTTC; CDR3aa: CASSLSPARGETQYF
v_gene: TRBV29-1; abundance: .; d_gene: .; j_gene: TRBJ1-1; CDR3nt: TGCAGCGTTGCCTTAGTTGAAGCTTTCTTT; CDR3aa: CSVALVEAFF
v_gene: TRBV18; abundance: .; d_gene: .; j_gene: TRBJ1-2; CDR3nt: TGTGCCAGCTCACCGTCAGGGAAATATGGCTACACCTTC; CDR3aa: CASSPSGKYGYTF
v_gene: TRBV2; abundance: .; d_gene: TRBD2; j_gene: TRBJ2-1; CDR3nt: TGTGCCAGCAGTGTAGCGGGGGGGCGAAATGAGCAGTTCTTC; CDR3aa: CASSVAGGRNEQFF
v_gene: TRBV6-6; abundance: .; d_gene: .; j_gene: TRBJ2-1; CDR3nt: TGTGCCAGCAGTTACTCGTTGGACTCAAGTCGGAATGAGCAGTTCTTC; CDR3aa: CASSYSLDSSRNEQFF
v_gene: TRBV3-1/TRBV3-2; abundance: .; d_gene: TRBD2; j_gene: TRBJ2-3; CDR3nt: TGTGCCAGCAGCTCCTGGGGGGGGGAGGCAGATACGCAGTATTTT; CDR3aa: CASSSWGGEADTQYF
v_gene: TRBV28; abundance: once; d_gene: TRBD1; j_gene: TRBJ1-2; CDR3nt: TGTGCCAGCTCTAGGACAGGGGACTATGGCTACACCTTC; CDR3aa: CASSRTGDYGYTF
v_gene: TRBV6-4; abundance: .; d_gene: .; j_gene: TRBJ1-1; CDR3nt: TGTGCCAGCAGTGAAAGTTCGGGCAGGGGTGAAACTGAAGCTTTCTTT; CDR3aa: CASSESSGRGETEAFF
v_gene: TRBV6-5; abundance: .; d_gene: TRBD1; j_gene: TRBJ1-1; CDR3nt: TGTGCCAGCAGGCGGGACAGTCGGGCTTTCTTT; CDR3aa: CASRRDSRAFF
v_gene: TRBV2; abundance: .; d_gene: TRBD1; j_gene: TRBJ1-1; CDR3nt: TGTGCCAGCAGCGTTGAGACAGGGGGCTTGACTGAAGCTTTCTTT; CDR3aa: CASSVETGGLTEAFF
v_gene: TRBV10-3; abundance: .; d_gene: TRBD1; j_gene: TRBJ1-2; CDR3nt: TGTGCCATCACCCCTACAGGGGGCTATGGCTACACCTTC; CDR3aa: CAITPTGGYGYTF
v_gene: TRBV5-1; abundance: .; d_gene: .; j_gene: TRBJ1-4; CDR3nt: TGCGCCAGCAGCTTGGGGGTGTTGTCGACCAATGAAAAACTGTTTTTT; CDR3aa: CASSLGVLSTNEKLFF
v_gene: TRBV7-6; abundance: .; d_gene: .; j_gene: TRBJ2-5; CDR3nt: TGTGCCAGCAGCTTACTAGCAGGGGAAGAGACCCAGTACTTC; CDR3aa: CASSLLAGEETQYF
v_gene: TRBV7-9; abundance: .; d_gene: .; j_gene: TRBJ2-5; CDR3nt: TGTGCCAGCAGCCGGGGGGCGGGGATACAAGAGACCCAGTACTTC; CDR3aa: CASSRGAGIQETQYF
v_gene: TRBV4-2; abundance: .; d_gene: .; j_gene: TRBJ1-1; CDR3nt: TGTGCCAGCAGCCCTCAAAGGGGGGCACTCGAAGCTTTCTTT; CDR3aa: CASSPQRGALEAFF
v_gene: TRBV5-6; abundance: .; d_gene: TRBD2; j_gene: TRBJ2-1; CDR3nt: TGTGCCAGCAGTCGACTAGCGGGGGGAAAGGGGTTCTTC; CDR3aa: CASSRLAGGKGFF
v_gene: TRBV9; abundance: .; d_gene: TRBD2; j_gene: TRBJ2-5; CDR3nt: TGTGCCAGCAGTCGCGGGGGGACACAACAAGAGACCCAGTACTTC; CDR3aa: CASSRGGTQQETQYF
v_gene: TRBV19; abundance: .; d_gene: .; j_gene: TRBJ1-5; CDR3nt: TGTGCCAGTAGTATAGGCGACACCACTTATAGCAATCAGCCCCAGCATTTT; CDR3aa: CASSIGDTTYSNQPQHF
v_gene: TRBV13; abundance: .; d_gene: .; j_gene: TRBJ1-5; CDR3nt: TGTGCCAGCAGCTTAGGGGGTCAGCCCCAGCATTTT; CDR3aa: CASSLGGQPQHF
v_gene: TRBV7-2; abundance: .; d_gene: .; j_gene: TRBJ1-2; CDR3nt: TGTGCCAGCAGCTTAGTAGGCTGGGCAGATGGCTACACCTTC; CDR3aa: CASSLVGWADGYTF
v_gene: TRBV5-4; abundance: few; d_gene: TRBD1; j_gene: TRBJ1-2; CDR3nt: TGTGCCAGCAGCCCAGCGACAGGGCTTGGAGACTATGGCTACACCTTC; CDR3aa: CASSPATGLGDYGYTF
v_gene: TRBV7-9; abundance: .; d_gene: TRBD1; j_gene: TRBJ2-5; CDR3nt: TGTGCCAGCACCGGGACAGGGGGCGGAGAGACCCAGTACTTC; CDR3aa: CASTGTGGGETQYF
v_gene: TRBV6-5; abundance: .; d_gene: .; j_gene: TRBJ1-1; CDR3nt: TGTGCCAGCAGTTACTCGGTAACAGTTACTGAAGCTTTCTTT; CDR3aa: CASSYSVTVTEAFF
v_gene: TRBV7-2; abundance: once; d_gene: .; j_gene: TRBJ1-5; CDR3nt: TGTGCCAGCAGCTTCGACAGACCCAACCATCAGCCCCAGCATTTT; CDR3aa: CASSFDRPNHQPQHF
v_gene: TRBV15; abundance: .; d_gene: .; j_gene: TRBJ2-3; CDR3nt: TGTGCCACCAGCACCCGGGTCAGGGAGGGCACAGATACGCAGTATTTT; CDR3aa: CATSTRVREGTDTQYF
v_gene: TRBV7-9; abundance: .; d_gene: .; j_gene: TRBJ1-1; CDR3nt: TGTGCCAGCAGCTTAGGAGCCCCATTGGCCACTGAAGCTTTCTTT; CDR3aa: CASSLGAPLATEAFF
v_gene: TRBV6-6; abundance: .; d_gene: .; j_gene: TRBJ2-7; CDR3nt: TGTGCCAGCAGTTACTCCCAAGGGGACGAGCAGTACTTC; CDR3aa: CASSYSQGDEQYF
v_gene: TRBV5-1; abundance: .; d_gene: .; j_gene: TRBJ1-4; CDR3nt: TGCGCCAGCAGCTTGGAAGGGGGTGAGGAAAAACTGTTTTTT; CDR3aa: CASSLEGGEEKLFF
v_gene: TRBV9; abundance: .; d_gene: TRBD1; j_gene: TRBJ1-6; CDR3nt: TGTGCCAGCAGCGCCTACAGACTGGGACAGACAACCTATAATTCACCCCTCCACTTT; CDR3aa: CASSAYRLGQTTYNSPLHF
v_gene: TRBV5-1; abundance: .; d_gene: TRBD1; j_gene: TRBJ1-1; CDR3nt: TGCGCCAGCAGCTCCAGCGGGGCAGGGGGCGCAAGGTGGACTGAAGCTTTCTTT; CDR3aa: CASSSSGAGGARWTEAFF
v_gene: TRBV6-4; abundance: .; d_gene: TRBD2; j_gene: TRBJ2-1; CDR3nt: TGTGCCAGCAGTGACTCGGGGGGGGGATACAATGAGCAGTTCTTC; CDR3aa: CASSDSGGGYNEQFF
v_gene: TRBV3-1/TRBV3-2; abundance: .; d_gene: .; j_gene: TRBJ2-1; CDR3nt: TGTGCCAGCAGTTCCACAGGGCGGGAGCAGTTCTTC; CDR3aa: CASSSTGREQFF
v_gene: TRBV18; abundance: .; d_gene: .; j_gene: TRBJ1-3; CDR3nt: TGTGCCAGCTCACGATTTGACGCGACGGCTGGAAACACCATATATTTT; CDR3aa: CASSRFDATAGNTIYF
v_gene: TRBV3-1/TRBV3-2; abundance: .; d_gene: .; j_gene: TRBJ1-2; CDR3nt: TGTGCCAGCAGCCAAGATCCTGGAGAGTACACCTTC; CDR3aa: CASSQDPGEYTF
v_gene: TRBV21-1; abundance: .; d_gene: .; j_gene: TRBJ2-7; CDR3nt: TGTGCCAGCAGCAAAGTGGAGCAGGGGAGGGGCGGCTACGAGCAGTACTTC; CDR3aa: CASSKVEQGRGGYEQYF
v_gene: TRBV2; abundance: .; d_gene: .; j_gene: TRBJ1-6; CDR3nt: TGTGCCAGCAGTGGGGACTCCAATTCACCCCTCCACTTT; CDR3aa: CASSGDSNSPLHF
v_gene: TRBV6-5; abundance: once; d_gene: .; j_gene: TRBJ2-6; CDR3nt: TGTGCCAGCAGTTACTTAGGGGCCAACGTCCTGACTTTC; CDR3aa: CASSYLGANVLTF
v_gene: TRBV27; abundance: .; d_gene: .; j_gene: TRBJ1-2; CDR3nt: TGTGCCAGCAGTTTATCAAATGGGGGGCAGGGTGGCTACACCTTC; CDR3aa: CASSLSNGGQGGYTF
v_gene: TRBV5-1; abundance: .; d_gene: .; j_gene: TRBJ2-1; CDR3nt: TGCGCCAGCACCCTTAACGGGGCTACCGTAAATGAGCAGTTCTTC; CDR3aa: CASTLNGATVNEQFF